Listed below are T cell receptor beta chains from one sample, sequenced in a study of T cell changes during pregnancy in multiple sclerosis. The repertoire was sequenced with immunoSEQ multiplex PCR; TCRdb's copy has only in-frame clones and lacks some. This sample has more than 85,000 clones; about 93% occur once, and the top ten carry around 1.7%. The sample in question was peripheral blood, obtained after pregnancy. All receptors derive from a female donor in good health, enrolled as a control in a pregnancy study. Each CDR3 is given with its conserved first and last residue. The D gene is left open where the match is weak. Some rows mark clone size as missing; the rest say once, few, many or name a class of expanded clone.

V gene	clone size	CDR3 length	D gene	J gene	CDR3 DNA	CDR3 protein
TRBV29-1	few	13	TRBD1	TRBJ1-5	TGCAGCGTACGCGGACAGGGTAATCAGCCCCAGCATTTT	CSVRGQGNQPQHF
TRBV27	NA	15	NA	TRBJ2-1	TGTGCCAGCAGACCCCTTGTGGGCCCGTATGCTGAGCAGTTCTTC	CASRPLVGPYAEQFF
TRBV6-1	NA	15	TRBD1	TRBJ2-7	TGTGCCAGCAGTGAAGCGGGGACAGGGTTTTACGAGCAGTACTTC	CASSEAGTGFYEQYF
TRBV28	NA	16	TRBD1	TRBJ1-1	TGTGCCAGCAGTTTATTGGGACAGATCATGAACACTGAAGCTTTCTTT	CASSLLGQIMNTEAFF
TRBV5-1	NA	14	TRBD2	TRBJ2-1	TGCGCCATCTCCTTAGCGGGAGGGCCTGCTGAGCAGTTCTTC	CAISLAGGPAEQFF
TRBV28	NA	13	NA	TRBJ2-4	TGTGCCAGCAGTTTGGAGGGAGTGAACATTCAGTACTTC	CASSLEGVNIQYF
TRBV29-1	NA	14	NA	TRBJ2-1	TGCAGCGTTGGAGGGGCTAGGAGGGACAATGAGCAGTTCTTC	CSVGGARRDNEQFF
TRBV28	once	16	NA	TRBJ2-7	TGTGCCAGCAGCCTCCCCCTCCGGGACTCCACCTACGAGCAGTACTTC	CASSLPLRDSTYEQYF
TRBV28	NA	18	TRBD1	TRBJ2-4	TGTGCCAGCAGTTTAGCCCTAGGGACAGGCTTAGCCAAAAACATTCAGTACTTC	CASSLALGTGLAKNIQYF
TRBV4-1	NA	18	NA	TRBJ2-7	TGCGCCAGCAGCCAAGTTGCCCATTCGGCAGGGCCCTTAGGCGAGCAGTACTTC	CASSQVAHSAGPLGEQYF
TRBV14	NA	15	TRBD2	TRBJ2-5	TGTGCCAGCAGCGAAGGACTAGCGGGAGGAGAGACCCAGTACTTC	CASSEGLAGGETQYF
TRBV14	NA	13	NA	TRBJ1-2	TGTGCCAGCAGCCTGGACATCTCCTATGGCTACACCTTC	CASSLDISYGYTF
TRBV11-2	NA	15	NA	TRBJ2-1	TGTGCCAGCAGCTTATGGCGGGGAGTGGGTAATGAGCAGTTCTTC	CASSLWRGVGNEQFF
TRBV4-1	NA	14	NA	TRBJ1-4	TGCGCCAGCAGCCGAGCGGGAACTAATGAAAAACTGTTTTTT	CASSRAGTNEKLFF
TRBV7-2	NA	11	NA	TRBJ2-7	TGTGCCAGCAGCTTCAACTACGAGCAGTACTTC	CASSFNYEQYF
TRBV5-8	NA	17	TRBD2	TRBJ2-7	TGTGCCAGCAGCGACGGCAAGGGACTAGCGGGGACCTACGAGCAGTACTTC	CASSDGKGLAGTYEQYF
TRBV4-2	NA	15	TRBD1	TRBJ1-5	TGTGCCAGCAGCCAGGAGACAGGGGGCCTTCAGCCCCAGCATTTT	CASSQETGGLQPQHF
TRBV28	NA	13	TRBD1	TRBJ1-2	TGTGCCAGCTACGGGACAGGGCCCTATGGCTACACCTTC	CASYGTGPYGYTF
TRBV25-1	once	15	NA	TRBJ2-3	TGTGCCAGCAGTGACACCCTGACAAGCACAGATACGCAGTATTTT	CASSDTLTSTDTQYF
TRBV19	NA	14	TRBD1	TRBJ2-7	TGTGCCAGTAGTACGTACAGGGGTTCTAACGAGCAGTACTTC	CASSTYRGSNEQYF
TRBV2	NA	14	TRBD2	TRBJ2-5	TGTGCCAGCAGTTCAAGCGGGAGCCAAGAGACCCAGTACTTC	CASSSSGSQETQYF
TRBV5-1	NA	14	TRBD2	TRBJ2-5	TGCGCCAGCAGCTACACTAGCGTACAAGAGACCCAGTACTTC	CASSYTSVQETQYF
TRBV28	NA	13	NA	TRBJ2-7	TGTGCCAGCAGCCGGGGTAGTCCTTACGAGCAGTACTTC	CASSRGSPYEQYF
TRBV5-4	NA	18	TRBD2	TRBJ2-5	TGTGCCAGCAGCTTGGCCAGTGGGGCGGGAGCCGGCTGGGAGACCCAGTACTTC	CASSLASGAGAGWETQYF
TRBV18	NA	15	TRBD1	TRBJ1-2	TGTGCCAGCTCATTACAGGGGAACCCCAACTATGGCTACACCTTC	CASSLQGNPNYGYTF
TRBV19	few	18	TRBD2	TRBJ2-1	TGTGCCAGTACCTCATCAGGGACTAGCGGGAGTACCAACAATGAGCAGTTCTTC	CASTSSGTSGSTNNEQFF
TRBV7-6	once	14	NA	TRBJ1-1	TGTGCCAGCAGCTTAGGGGGGCCTAGCACTGAAGCTTTCTTT	CASSLGGPSTEAFF
TRBV4-1	NA	17	TRBD2	TRBJ2-7	TGCGCCAGCAGCCAAGAACGGGGACTAGGCGGGATCTACGAGCAGTACTTC	CASSQERGLGGIYEQYF
TRBV28	NA	12	NA	TRBJ1-2	TGTGCCAGCAGTTTAGAGAACTATGGCTACACCTTC	CASSLENYGYTF
TRBV4-1	NA	16	NA	TRBJ2-7	TGCGCCAGCAGCCGTTCCACAGGACAGACTCACTACGAGCAGTACTTC	CASSRSTGQTHYEQYF